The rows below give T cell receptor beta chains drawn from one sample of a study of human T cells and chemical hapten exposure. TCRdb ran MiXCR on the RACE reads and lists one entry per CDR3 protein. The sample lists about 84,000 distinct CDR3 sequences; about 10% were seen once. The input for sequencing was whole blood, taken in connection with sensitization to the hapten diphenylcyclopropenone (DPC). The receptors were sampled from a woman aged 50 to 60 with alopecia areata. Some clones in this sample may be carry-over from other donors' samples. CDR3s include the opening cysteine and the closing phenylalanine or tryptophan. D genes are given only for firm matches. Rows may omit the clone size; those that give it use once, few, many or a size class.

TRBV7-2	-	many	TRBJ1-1	CASSLSRRSPRTEAFF	TGTGCCAGCAGCTTAAGTCGGAGGTCACCTCGGACTGAAGCTTTCTTT
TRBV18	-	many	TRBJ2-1	CASSPDWSEQFF	TGTGCCAGCTCACCAGATTGGTCCGAGCAGTTCTTC
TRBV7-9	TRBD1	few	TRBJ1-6	CASRAGTANSPLHF	TGTGCCAGCAGGGCGGGGACAGCCAATTCACCCCTCCACTTT
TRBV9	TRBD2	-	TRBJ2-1	CASSHAGTSGVGGNEQFF	TGTGCCAGCAGCCACGCCGGGACTAGCGGGGTGGGCGGCAATGAGCAGTTCTTC
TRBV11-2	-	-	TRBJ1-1	CASSYNRVLGTEAFF	TGTGCCAGCAGCTACAACAGGGTTTTGGGCACTGAAGCTTTCTTT
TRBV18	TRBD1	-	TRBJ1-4	CASSPKGAYEKLFF	TGTGCCAGCTCACCAAAGGGGGCATATGAAAAACTGTTTTTT
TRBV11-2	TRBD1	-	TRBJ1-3	CASSLTGQGGGNTIYF	TGTGCCAGCAGCCTGACGGGACAGGGAGGAGGAAACACCATATATTTT
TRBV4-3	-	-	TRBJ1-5	CASSQDRFGGTNQPQHF	TGCGCCAGCAGCCAAGACCGATTCGGAGGTACCAATCAGCCCCAGCATTTT
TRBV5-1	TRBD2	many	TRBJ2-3	CASYSGGPVFSRRKKDTDTQYF	TGCGCCAGCTATTCGGGAGGGCCGGTGTTTTCTCGTAGGAAAAAAGACACAGATACGCAGTATTTT
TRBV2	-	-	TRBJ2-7	CASSLEGGQYF	TGTGCCAGCAGTCTTGAGGGCGGGCAGTACTTC
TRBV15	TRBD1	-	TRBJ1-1	CATSAGTGGSEAFF	TGTGCCACCAGCGCCGGGACAGGGGGGTCTGAAGCTTTCTTT
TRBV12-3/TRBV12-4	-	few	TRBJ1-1	CASIRTANTEAFF	TGTGCCAGCATCAGAACCGCGAACACTGAAGCTTTCTTT
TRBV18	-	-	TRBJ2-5	CASSHTTAGQETQYF	TGTGCCAGCTCACACACGACAGCGGGCCAAGAGACCCAGTACTTC
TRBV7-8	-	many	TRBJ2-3	CASSRRDSRVGQYF	TGTGCCAGCAGCCGCCGGGACTCCCGAGTCGGGCAGTATTTT
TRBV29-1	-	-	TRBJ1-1	CSVEEAENPLEAFF	TGCAGCGTTGAAGAAGCAGAAAACCCCCTAGAAGCTTTCTTT
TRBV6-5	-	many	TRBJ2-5	CASSYGGGPKETQYF	TGTGCCAGCAGTTACGGGGGGGGCCCCAAAGAGACCCAGTACTTC
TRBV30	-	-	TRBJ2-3	CAWSPGRWGTDTQYF	TGTGCCTGGAGCCCGGGCCGTTGGGGCACAGATACGCAGTATTTT
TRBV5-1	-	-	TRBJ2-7	CASSTTTGGGSYEQYF	TGCGCCAGCAGCACCACGACTGGAGGAGGGTCCTACGAGCAGTACTTC
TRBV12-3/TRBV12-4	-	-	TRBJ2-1	CASKGPSGALLSSYNEQFF	TGTGCCAGCAAGGGGCCCTCAGGGGCCCTCCTCAGCTCCTACAATGAGCAGTTCTTC
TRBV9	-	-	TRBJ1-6	CASSVAPETSPLHF	TGTGCCAGCAGCGTAGCCCCAGAGACTTCACCCCTCCACTTT
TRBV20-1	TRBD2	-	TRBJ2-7	CSARAGLAGEKGQYF	TGCAGTGCTAGAGCCGGTCTAGCGGGAGAGAAAGGGCAGTACTTC
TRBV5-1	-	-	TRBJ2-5	CASSSNGGQSQETQYF	TGCGCCAGCAGCTCGAACGGGGGACAGTCCCAAGAGACCCAGTACTTC
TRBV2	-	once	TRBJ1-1	CASSGDKGMTEAFF	TGTGCCAGCAGTGGGGACAAGGGGATGACTGAAGCTTTCTTT
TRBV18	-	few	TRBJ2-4	CASSPRSSALSKNIQYF	TGTGCCAGCTCACCACGTTCCAGTGCCCTATCCAAAAACATTCAGTACTTC
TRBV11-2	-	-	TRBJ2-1	CASSFGGAGEQFF	TGTGCCAGCAGCTTTGGGGGTGCGGGCGAGCAGTTCTTC
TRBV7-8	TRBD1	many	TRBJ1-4	CASSWDRGAEKLFF	TGTGCCAGCAGCTGGGACAGGGGGGCTGAAAAACTGTTTTTT
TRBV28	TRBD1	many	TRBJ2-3	CASSYRGATSTDTQYF	TGTGCCAGCAGTTACAGGGGCGCTACTAGCACAGATACGCAGTATTTT
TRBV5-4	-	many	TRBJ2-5	CASSLEWGLTETQYF	TGTGCCAGCAGCTTGGAATGGGGCCTCACCGAGACCCAGTACTTC
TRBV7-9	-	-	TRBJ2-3	CASSSGIIHPDTQYF	TGTGCCAGCAGCTCCGGGATTATCCATCCCGATACGCAGTATTTT
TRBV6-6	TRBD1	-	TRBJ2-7	CASSEPDRSSYEQYF	TGTGCCAGCAGCGAGCCGGACAGGAGCTCCTACGAGCAGTACTTC
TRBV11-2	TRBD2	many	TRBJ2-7	CASSSGRERERQYF	TGTGCCAGCAGCTCGGGGCGGGAGCGGGAAAGGCAGTACTTC
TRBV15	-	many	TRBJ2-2	CATSRLRGAEGFSGELFF	TGTGCCACCAGCAGACTCCGGGGCGCCGAGGGTTTCTCCGGGGAGCTGTTTTTT
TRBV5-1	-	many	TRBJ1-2	CASSLGDARPPLYGYTF	TGCGCCAGCAGCTTGGGAGATGCTCGTCCACCCCTCTATGGCTACACCTTC
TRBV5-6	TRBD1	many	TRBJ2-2	CASSLDRGRPGELFF	TGTGCCAGCAGCCTCGACAGGGGGCGTCCCGGGGAGCTGTTTTTT
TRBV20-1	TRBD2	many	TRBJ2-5	CSARVAGGMETQYF	TGCAGTGCTAGAGTGGCGGGAGGGATGGAGACCCAGTACTTC
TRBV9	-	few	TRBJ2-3	CASQRWADDTQYF	TGTGCCAGCCAGAGGTGGGCGGACGATACGCAGTATTTT
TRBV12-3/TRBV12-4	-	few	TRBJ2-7	CASSLERDVEQYF	TGTGCCAGCAGTTTAGAGAGGGACGTGGAGCAGTACTTC
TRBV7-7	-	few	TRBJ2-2	CASSLGSWGPNTGELFF	TGTGCCAGCAGCTTAGGCTCGTGGGGCCCGAACACCGGGGAGCTGTTTTTT
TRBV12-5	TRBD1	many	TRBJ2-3	CASGLEGQGVLDTQYF	TGTGCTAGTGGTTTGGAGGGACAGGGGGTTTTGGATACGCAGTATTTT
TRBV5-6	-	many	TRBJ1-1	CASSSLYDPEAFF	TGTGCCAGCAGCTCCCTTTACGACCCTGAAGCTTTCTTT
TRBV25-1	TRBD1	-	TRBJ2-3	CASSADRGTADTQYF	TGTGCCAGCAGTGCGGACAGGGGGACCGCAGATACGCAGTATTTT
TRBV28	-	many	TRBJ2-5	CASRLGTTEYQETQYF	TGTGCCAGCAGACTTGGGACAACCGAGTACCAAGAGACCCAGTACTTC